The rows below give T cell receptor beta chains drawn from one sample of a study of cytomegalovirus exposure and HLA in healthy donors. Sequencing was performed with immunoSEQ multiplex PCR; in TCRdb, only in-frame clones are kept and a portion is missing. Of about 120,000 clones listed, 7% to 9.5% are singletons. Sequencing was carried out using PBMCs. These receptors were taken from a woman between 35 and 50 years old in good health and CMV-seropositive. Both conserved end residues are part of each CDR3. The D gene is left open where the match is weak. Size tells how often a clone was seen (once, few, many) or the class of an expanded clone, and some rows leave it out.

clone_size	v_call	j_call	d_call	cdr3_aa	cdr3_nt
-	TRBV9	TRBJ1-1	-	CASSVDIRRGEAFF	TGTGCCAGCAGCGTAGATATAAGGAGGGGAGAAGCTTTCTTT
few	TRBV30	TRBJ1-2	-	CAWSGGGADGYTF	TGTGCCTGGAGCGGCGGAGGGGCGGATGGCTACACCTTC
-	TRBV7-9	TRBJ1-1	-	CASSLASQWNRPNTEAFF	TGTGCCAGCAGCTTAGCGAGTCAGTGGAACAGGCCTAACACTGAAGCTTTCTTT
-	TRBV7-3	TRBJ1-2	TRBD1	CASSSAGAGQVYGYTF	TGTGCCAGCAGCTCCGCGGGAGCGGGACAGGTCTATGGCTACACCTTC
-	TRBV11-2	TRBJ2-7	TRBD1	CASSEGTDFREQYF	TGTGCCAGCTCCGAGGGGACAGACTTTAGGGAGCAGTACTTC
few	TRBV30	TRBJ1-1	-	CAWSVPAGNTEAFF	TGTGCCTGGAGTGTCCCAGCGGGGAACACTGAAGCTTTCTTT
-	TRBV15	TRBJ1-4	-	CATSVRTGDDPLFF	TGTGCCACCAGCGTAAGAACAGGAGACGATCCCCTGTTTTTT
few	TRBV5-6	TRBJ2-5	-	CASSRQQAPETQYF	TGTGCCAGCAGCAGGCAGCAGGCCCCAGAGACCCAGTACTTC
few	TRBV4-1	TRBJ2-5	-	CASSQDPSSQETQYF	TGCGCCAGCAGCCAAGACCCATCTAGCCAAGAGACCCAGTACTTC
once	TRBV11-3	TRBJ2-7	-	CASSLSGADEQYF	TGTGCCAGCAGCTTAAGTGGGGCGGACGAGCAGTACTTC
few	TRBV7-3	TRBJ2-7	-	CASSLNSEGLPYF	TGTGCCAGCAGCTTAAATTCGGAGGGATTACCTTACTTC
few	TRBV5-4	TRBJ2-5	TRBD1	CASSTDRGSLQETQYF	TGTGCCAGCAGCACGGACAGGGGCTCCCTACAAGAGACCCAGTACTTC
few	TRBV27	TRBJ1-1	-	CASSPNWGPEAFF	TGTGCCAGCAGCCCTAACTGGGGCCCTGAAGCTTTCTTT
-	TRBV5-6	TRBJ2-1	-	CASSPPQGSYNEQFF	TGTGCCAGCAGCCCTCCCCAGGGCTCCTACAATGAGCAGTTCTTC
few	TRBV7-9	TRBJ2-7	-	CASSLGRVGITNEQYF	TGTGCCAGCAGCTTGGGGCGAGTAGGGATAACGAACGAGCAGTACTTC
many	TRBV6-5	TRBJ2-2	TRBD1	CASSQGTPTGELFF	TGTGCCAGCTCACAGGGGACACCCACCGGGGAGCTGTTTTTT
few	TRBV4-1	TRBJ2-1	TRBD2	CASSQWASGGSYNEQFF	TGCGCCAGCAGCCAATGGGCTAGCGGAGGCTCCTACAATGAGCAGTTCTTC
-	TRBV5-6	TRBJ1-1	-	CASSQRVAPEAFF	TGTGCCAGCAGCCAGAGGGTCGCCCCTGAAGCTTTCTTT
-	TRBV11-2	TRBJ2-7	-	CASSSLGLYEQYF	TGTGCCAGCAGCTCCCTAGGCCTCTACGAGCAGTACTTC
few	TRBV9	TRBJ2-1	TRBD2	CASSPRGGLAIEQFF	TGTGCCAGCAGCCCTCGGGGGGGACTAGCGATTGAGCAGTTCTTC
few	TRBV6-6	TRBJ1-5	-	CASTAGTLGGQPQHF	TGTGCCAGCACCGCCGGGACGCTAGGGGGTCAGCCCCAGCATTTT
-	TRBV4-1	TRBJ2-4	TRBD2	CASSQDPSGSKNIQYF	TGCGCCAGCAGCCAAGATCCTAGCGGCTCGAAAAACATTCAGTACTTC
few	TRBV6-1	TRBJ2-7	-	CASSDPWAGSYEQYF	TGTGCCAGCAGTGACCCTTGGGCGGGCTCCTACGAGCAGTACTTC
-	TRBV4-2	TRBJ1-2	TRBD1	CASSQDSRGRTGGYGYTF	TGTGCCAGCAGCCAAGATTCCCGGGGGAGAACAGGGGGCTATGGCTACACCTTC
few	TRBV2	TRBJ1-3	-	CASIRVRDPRRVSGNTIYF	TGTGCCAGCATTAGAGTCCGGGATCCTCGGCGAGTCTCTGGAAACACCATATATTTT
few	TRBV30	TRBJ1-3	-	CACPGRSQSGNTIYF	TGTGCCTGTCCAGGGAGGAGTCAATCTGGAAACACCATATATTTT
few	TRBV7-2	TRBJ2-5	-	CASSAYGRAETQYF	TGTGCCAGCTCAGCTTATGGGCGGGCGGAGACCCAGTACTTC
few	TRBV5-1	TRBJ2-3	-	CASSLQGREGTDTQYF	TGCGCCAGCAGCTTACAGGGTCGGGAGGGCACAGATACGCAGTATTTT
few	TRBV7-9	TRBJ1-2	-	CASSLTAASYGYTF	TGTGCCAGCAGCTTAACAGCCGCCTCCTATGGCTACACCTTC
-	TRBV18	TRBJ2-1	-	CASSPAGARNEQFF	TGTGCCAGCTCACCAGCGGGGGCTCGCAATGAGCAGTTCTTC
few	TRBV6-5	TRBJ2-7	-	CASSRPGNYEQYF	TGTGCCAGCAGTCGACCGGGAAACTACGAGCAGTACTTC
few	TRBV25-1	TRBJ1-5	-	CASSPWGGSQPQHF	TGTGCCAGCAGTCCCTGGGGGGGAAGTCAGCCCCAGCATTTT
few	TRBV27	TRBJ2-1	TRBD1	CASSLTRQGNEQFF	TGTGCCAGCAGTTTAACCAGACAGGGCAATGAGCAGTTCTTC
-	TRBV4-1	TRBJ2-5	-	CASSPNELRLETQYF	TGCGCCAGCAGCCCCAATGAACTTCGGTTGGAGACCCAGTACTTC
-	TRBV6-4	TRBJ2-2	-	CASSDSRNTGELFF	TGTGCCAGCAGTGACTCCAGAAACACCGGGGAGCTGTTTTTT
-	TRBV18	TRBJ1-4	-	CASSPTEPATNEKLFF	TGTGCCAGCTCACCAACTGAACCTGCAACTAATGAAAAACTGTTTTTT
-	TRBV12-5	TRBJ2-1	-	CASGLGQGNEQFF	TGTGCTAGTGGTTTGGGCCAGGGCAATGAGCAGTTCTTC
-	TRBV2	TRBJ2-3	-	CASLRSLPSADTQYF	TGTGCCAGCCTCCGGTCCCTACCGTCTGCAGATACGCAGTATTTT
-	TRBV6-1	TRBJ1-2	TRBD1	CASSGQGRYGYTF	TGTGCCAGCAGTGGACAGGGGAGATATGGCTACACCTTC
-	TRBV7-9	TRBJ2-5	-	CASSQGMATQYF	TGTGCCAGCAGCCAGGGGATGGCGACCCAGTACTTC
-	TRBV11-2	TRBJ1-2	TRBD1	CASSSDRGTYGYTF	TGTGCCAGCAGCTCAGACAGGGGGACCTATGGCTACACCTTC
-	TRBV7-9	TRBJ1-2	TRBD1	CASSSPGQLYGYTF	TGTGCCAGCAGCTCACCGGGACAGCTATATGGCTACACCTTC
few	TRBV7-9	TRBJ1-1	-	CASTLGSTGEAFF	TGTGCCAGCACCTTGGGGAGTACTGGGGAAGCTTTCTTT
many	TRBV5-6	TRBJ1-1	-	CASSFGGRANTEAFF	TGTGCCAGCAGCTTTGGGGGCAGGGCGAACACTGAAGCTTTCTTT
-	TRBV14	TRBJ2-7	TRBD1	CASSQGQVYYEQYF	TGTGCCAGCAGCCAGGGACAGGTTTACTACGAGCAGTACTTC
few	TRBV30	TRBJ1-3	-	CAWSISGNTIYF	TGTGCCTGGTCCATCTCTGGAAACACCATATATTTT
-	TRBV4-2	TRBJ2-5	-	CASSQGTQEETQYF	TGTGCCAGCAGCCAAGGAACTCAAGAAGAGACCCAGTACTTC
-	TRBV5-1	TRBJ2-3	-	CASSLEEIPTDTQYF	TGCGCCAGCAGCTTGGAAGAGATCCCCACAGATACGCAGTATTTT
-	TRBV27	TRBJ1-1	-	CASSSGNTEAFF	TGTGCCAGCAGTTCCGGGAACACTGAAGCTTTCTTT
-	TRBV27	TRBJ2-3	-	CASWRAGPSTDTQYF	TGTGCCAGCTGGCGGGCGGGGCCCAGCACAGATACGCAGTATTTT
few	TRBV2	TRBJ1-4	TRBD1	CVSCRDRGEKLFF	TGTGTCAGCTGCCGGGACAGGGGTGAAAAACTGTTTTTT
few	TRBV9	TRBJ1-4	-	CASAPGDNEKLFF	TGTGCCAGCGCCCCAGGTGATAATGAAAAACTGTTTTTT
-	TRBV5-1	TRBJ1-3	-	CASSFSEGAGNTIYF	TGCGCCAGCAGCTTCTCCGAGGGGGCTGGAAACACCATATATTTT
few	TRBV12-5	TRBJ2-3	TRBD2	CASGGSGGAPDTQYF	TGTGCTAGTGGAGGCAGCGGGGGGGCCCCAGATACGCAGTATTTT
few	TRBV11-2	TRBJ1-5	-	CASSLESGGRRQPQHF	TGTGCCAGCAGCTTAGAAAGCGGGGGGCGAAGGCAGCCCCAGCATTTT
-	TRBV11-2	TRBJ2-2	-	CASSRGGGDTGELFF	TGTGCCAGCAGCCGAGGAGGGGGGGACACCGGGGAGCTGTTTTTT
-	TRBV7-6	TRBJ1-4	-	CASSLGGDLLFF	TGTGCCAGCAGCTTAGGAGGGGACTTACTGTTTTTT
-	TRBV9	TRBJ2-7	-	CASSVVKGHEQYF	TGTGCCAGCAGCGTTGTAAAGGGGCACGAGCAGTACTTC
few	TRBV19	TRBJ2-7	-	CASSIAGDTYEQYF	TGTGCCAGTAGTATTGCCGGGGACACCTACGAGCAGTACTTC